Given below is one TCR beta chain in context. The data were taken from a study of blood T cell repertoires in COVID-19. Only in-frame clones appear in the TCRdb table, and some are missing; sequencing was by immunoSEQ multiplex PCR. This sample has more than 85,000 clones; 85% to 90% occur once, and the top ten carry just over 2%. The CDR3 length is 13 residues. Trimming took 0 bases from V and 9 from J, leaving 12 bases between them. CDR1 is SGHRS, CDR2 YFSETQ, per germline. The source material was peripheral blood. The rearrangement links TRBV5-1 to TRBJ1-1; TRBD1 is a possible D gene (5 bases). The clonotype comes from a man between 45 and 60 years old with COVID-19, enrolled during active disease. The CDR3 nucleotides read TGCGCCAGCAGCTTGGAAGCAGGGCGGAAAGCTTTCTTT. Protein: CASSLEAGRKAFF.